Listed below are T cell receptor beta chains from one sample, sequenced in a study of Ad26.COV2.S vaccination and SARS-CoV-2 variants. TCRdb's table, derived via immunoSEQ multiplex PCR, lists solely in-frame clones and lacks some. The sample consists of around 240,000 clones, roughly 90% of them appearing once. Source: peripheral blood, taken in a trial of Ad26.COV2.S vaccine versus placebo. All receptors come from a person between 18 and 65 years old who received the Ad26.COV2.S COVID-19 vaccine or a placebo. The CDR3 runs from the conserved cysteine through the conserved F or W. The D gene is left open where the match is weak. The size field is filled for only some rows; it gives once, few, many or a size class.

J gene,V gene,CDR3 length,D gene,clone size,CDR3 protein,CDR3 DNA
TRBJ2-2,TRBV27,16,TRBD2,once,CASRPRLAGNTGELFF,TGTGCCAGCAGACCCCGACTAGCGGGTAACACCGGGGAGCTGTTTTTT
TRBJ1-6,TRBV19,14,.,.,CASSIAGLGSPLHF,TGTGCCAGTAGTATAGCCGGGTTGGGGTCACCCCTCCACTTT
TRBJ1-3,TRBV5-8,15,.,.,CASTLAGGTGNTIYF,TGTGCCAGCACCCTCGCGGGGGGAACTGGAAACACCATATATTTT
TRBJ1-6,TRBV27,15,TRBD1,.,CASTNSGTGNSPLHF,TGTGCCAGCACCAACTCCGGGACAGGGAATTCACCCCTCCACTTT
TRBJ1-1,TRBV3-1/TRBV3-2,17,TRBD1,.,CASSQGPRGLTYTEAFF,TGTGCCAGCAGCCAAGGACCCAGGGGGCTCACCTACACTGAAGCTTTCTTT
TRBJ1-5,TRBV5-1,15,TRBD1,.,CASSPGQGRNQPQHF,TGCGCCAGCAGCCCGGGACAGGGCAGGAATCAGCCCCAGCATTTT
TRBJ2-1,TRBV5-6,17,TRBD1,.,CASSLEGGTGLYNEQFF,TGTGCCAGCAGCTTGGAGGGTGGGACAGGTTTGTACAATGAGCAGTTCTTC
TRBJ1-1,TRBV2,12,.,few,CASSARGPEAFF,TGTGCCAGCAGTGCACGAGGGCCCGAAGCTTTCTTT
TRBJ1-1,TRBV3-1/TRBV3-2,15,.,.,CASSHNRDPNTEAFF,TGTGCCAGCAGCCACAACAGGGACCCGAACACTGAAGCTTTCTTT
TRBJ2-2,TRBV28,17,.,.,CASSTQLVGVNTGELFF,TGTGCCAGCAGTACCCAGCTGGTGGGAGTGAACACCGGGGAGCTGTTTTTT
TRBJ2-7,TRBV11-2,15,.,.,CASSLQISGAYEQYF,TGTGCCAGCAGCTTACAAATCTCGGGCGCCTACGAGCAGTACTTC
TRBJ2-3,TRBV5-4,16,.,few,CASTLGLADKPDTQYF,TGTGCCAGCACCTTAGGGTTAGCGGATAAGCCAGATACGCAGTATTTT
TRBJ1-4,TRBV27,17,TRBD1,.,CASSSGTGWGANEKLFF,TGTGCCAGCAGCTCCGGGACAGGGTGGGGCGCTAATGAAAAACTGTTTTTT
TRBJ2-3,TRBV30,14,TRBD2,.,CAWRDDRGADTQYF,TGTGCCTGGAGGGACGATCGGGGGGCAGATACGCAGTATTTT
TRBJ2-3,TRBV6-5,14,.,.,CASSWAEYTDTQYF,TGTGCCAGCAGTTGGGCAGAATACACAGATACGCAGTATTTT
TRBJ2-5,TRBV5-1,14,.,.,CASSPRTAGETQYF,TGCGCCAGCAGCCCACGGACAGCGGGAGAGACCCAGTACTTC
TRBJ2-2,TRBV19,14,.,.,CATTGPTNTGELFF,TGTGCCACCACGGGCCCCACGAACACCGGGGAGCTGTTTTTT
TRBJ1-1,TRBV24-1,13,.,.,CATTGTPHTEAFF,TGTGCCACCACAGGGACGCCGCACACTGAAGCTTTCTTT
TRBJ2-7,TRBV7-9,16,.,.,CASSLGAQDTSYEQYF,TGTGCCAGCAGCCTCGGCGCGCAGGACACTTCCTACGAGCAGTACTTC
TRBJ1-6,TRBV6-5,14,TRBD1,.,CASSYQDRVSPLHF,TGTGCCAGCAGTTATCAGGACAGGGTTTCACCCCTCCACTTT
TRBJ1-4,TRBV7-9,16,TRBD1,.,CASSHPDGQGVEKLFF,TGTGCCAGCAGCCACCCCGACGGACAGGGGGTCGAAAAACTGTTTTTT
TRBJ2-1,TRBV4-2,16,TRBD2,.,CASSQEVGLAWNEQFF,TGTGCCAGCAGCCAAGAAGTAGGACTAGCGTGGAATGAGCAGTTCTTC
TRBJ2-1,TRBV4-3,17,TRBD1,.,CASSPGITGGYYNEQFF,TGCGCCAGCAGCCCGGGAATTACAGGGGGCTACTACAATGAGCAGTTCTTC
TRBJ2-5,TRBV10-3,16,TRBD2,.,CAINQGGAGGSETQYF,TGTGCCATCAACCAAGGAGGAGCGGGGGGGAGCGAGACCCAGTACTTC
TRBJ1-1,TRBV11-3,13,.,.,CASSEHGNTEAFF,TGTGCCAGCAGCGAACATGGGAACACTGAAGCTTTCTTT
TRBJ2-3,TRBV3-1/TRBV3-2,15,.,.,CASSQDPLYTDTQYF,TGTGCCAGCAGCCAAGATCCCCTCTACACAGATACGCAGTATTTT